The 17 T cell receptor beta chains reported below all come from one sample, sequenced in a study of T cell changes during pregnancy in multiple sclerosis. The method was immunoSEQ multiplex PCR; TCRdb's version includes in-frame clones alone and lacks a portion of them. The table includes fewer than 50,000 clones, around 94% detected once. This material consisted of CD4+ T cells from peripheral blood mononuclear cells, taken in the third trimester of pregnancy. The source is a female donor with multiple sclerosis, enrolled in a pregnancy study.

The CDR3 sequence: CATGRGQLYGYTF. The CDR3 coding sequence is TGTGCCACCGGGCGCGGACAACTCTATGGCTACACCTTC. The chain has TRBV28 and TRBJ1-2; the D gene is possibly TRBD1 (5 bases). Trimming stripped 10 bases from V and 4 bases from J, with 16 bases between. Germline V lookup: CDR1 MDHEN, CDR2 SYDVKM. The CDR3 has 13 amino acids.

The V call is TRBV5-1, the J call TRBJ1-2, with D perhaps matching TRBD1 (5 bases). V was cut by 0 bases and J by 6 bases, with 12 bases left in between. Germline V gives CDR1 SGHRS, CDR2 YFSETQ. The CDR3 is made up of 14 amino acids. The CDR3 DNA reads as TGCGCCAGCAGCTTGGGCTTACCAGGGAATGGCTACACCTTC. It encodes CASSLGLPGNGYTF.

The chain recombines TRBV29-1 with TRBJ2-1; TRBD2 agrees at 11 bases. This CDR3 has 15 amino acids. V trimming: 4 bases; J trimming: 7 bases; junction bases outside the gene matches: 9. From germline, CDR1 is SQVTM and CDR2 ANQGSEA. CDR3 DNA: TGCAGCGTTGGGGGCGGGGCTAGCGGGAGGAATGAGCAGTTCTTC. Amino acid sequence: CSVGGGASGRNEQFF.

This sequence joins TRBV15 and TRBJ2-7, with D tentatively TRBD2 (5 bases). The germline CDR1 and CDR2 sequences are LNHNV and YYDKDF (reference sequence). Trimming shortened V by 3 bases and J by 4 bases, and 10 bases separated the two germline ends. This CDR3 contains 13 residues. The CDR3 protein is CATSRDLTYEQYF. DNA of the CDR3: TGTGCCACCAGCAGGGACTTAACTTACGAGCAGTACTTC.

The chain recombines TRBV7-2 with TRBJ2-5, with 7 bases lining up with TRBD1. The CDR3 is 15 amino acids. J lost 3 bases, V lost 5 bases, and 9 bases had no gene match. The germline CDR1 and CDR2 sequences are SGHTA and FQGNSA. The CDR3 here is CASSQRTGSEETQYF. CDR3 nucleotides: TGTGCCAGCAGCCAGAGGACAGGTTCGGAAGAGACCCAGTACTTC.

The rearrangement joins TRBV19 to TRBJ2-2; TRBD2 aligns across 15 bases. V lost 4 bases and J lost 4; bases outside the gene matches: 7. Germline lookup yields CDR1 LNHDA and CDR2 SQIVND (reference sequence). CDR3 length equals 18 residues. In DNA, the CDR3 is TGTGCCAGTAGTACTGGACTAGCGGGAGGGATGGGCACCGGGGAGCTGTTTTTT. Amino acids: CASSTGLAGGMGTGELFF.

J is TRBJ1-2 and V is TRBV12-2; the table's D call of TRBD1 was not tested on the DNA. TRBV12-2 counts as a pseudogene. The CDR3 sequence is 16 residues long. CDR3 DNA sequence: TGTGCAAGTCGCTTAGCGCGGGACAGGGAACGAAATGGCTACACCTTC. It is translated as CASRLARDRERNGYTF.

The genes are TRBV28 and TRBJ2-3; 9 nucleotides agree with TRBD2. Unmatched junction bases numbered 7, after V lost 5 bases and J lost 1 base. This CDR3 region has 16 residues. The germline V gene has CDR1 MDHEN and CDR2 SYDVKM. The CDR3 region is CASSPPSGTGTDTQYF. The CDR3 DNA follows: TGTGCCAGCAGTCCGCCTAGCGGGACCGGCACAGATACGCAGTATTTT.

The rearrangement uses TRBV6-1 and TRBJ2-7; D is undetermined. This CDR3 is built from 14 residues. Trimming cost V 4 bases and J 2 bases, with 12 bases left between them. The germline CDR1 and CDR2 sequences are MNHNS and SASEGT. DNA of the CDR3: TGTGCCAGCAGTGTGTCCGGCGGCGCCTACGAGCAGTACTTC. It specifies CASSVSGGAYEQYF.

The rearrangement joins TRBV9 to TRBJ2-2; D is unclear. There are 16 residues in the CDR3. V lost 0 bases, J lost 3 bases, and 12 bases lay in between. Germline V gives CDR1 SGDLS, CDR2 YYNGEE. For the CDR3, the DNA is TGTGCCAGCAGCGTAGGCCCCAGGCCCCACACCGGGGAGCTGTTTTTT. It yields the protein CASSVGPRPHTGELFF.

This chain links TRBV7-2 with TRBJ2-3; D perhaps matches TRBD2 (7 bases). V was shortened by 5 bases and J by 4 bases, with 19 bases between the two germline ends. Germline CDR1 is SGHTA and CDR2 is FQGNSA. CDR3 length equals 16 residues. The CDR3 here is CASSLFGGPAADTQYF. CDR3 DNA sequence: TGTGCCAGCAGCCTATTCGGGGGGCCAGCAGCAGATACGCAGTATTTT.

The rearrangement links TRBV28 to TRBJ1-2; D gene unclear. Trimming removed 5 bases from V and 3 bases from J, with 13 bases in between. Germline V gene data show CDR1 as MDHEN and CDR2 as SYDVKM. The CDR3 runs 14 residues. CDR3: CASSLLAGYYGYTF. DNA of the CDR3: TGTGCCAGCAGTCTCCTCGCGGGGTACTATGGCTACACCTTC.

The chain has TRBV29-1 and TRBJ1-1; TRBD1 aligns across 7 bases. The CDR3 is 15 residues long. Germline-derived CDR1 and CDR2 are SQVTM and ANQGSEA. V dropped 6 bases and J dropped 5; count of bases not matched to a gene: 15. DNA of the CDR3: TGCAGCGTGGCGAAATGGACAGGTCCGGGTACTGAAGCTTTCTTT. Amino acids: CSVAKWTGPGTEAFF.

The CDR3, as DNA: TGTGCCAGCAGCGTAGGGGTCTGGGCAGGGCCAACCTACGAGCAGTACTTC. The encoded protein is CASSVGVWAGPTYEQYF. The chain couples TRBV9 to TRBJ2-7; a weak D match, TRBD1 (5 bases). The length of the CDR3 is 17 residues. The V gene's germline CDR1 is SGDLS and CDR2 YYNGEE. V gave up 0 bases and J gave up 2 bases, with 18 bases separating them.

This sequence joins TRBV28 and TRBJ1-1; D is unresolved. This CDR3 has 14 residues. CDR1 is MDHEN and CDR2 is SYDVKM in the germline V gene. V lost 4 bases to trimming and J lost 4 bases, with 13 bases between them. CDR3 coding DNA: TGTGCCAGCAGTTCCCCTACGTCGGGCACTGAAGCTTTCTTT. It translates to CASSSPTSGTEAFF.

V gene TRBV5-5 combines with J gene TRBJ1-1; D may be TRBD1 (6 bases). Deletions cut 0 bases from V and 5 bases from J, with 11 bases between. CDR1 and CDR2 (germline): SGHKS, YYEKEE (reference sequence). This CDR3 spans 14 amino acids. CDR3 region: CASSLEGRGTEAFF. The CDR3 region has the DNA TGTGCCAGCAGCTTGGAAGGGAGGGGGACTGAAGCTTTCTTT.

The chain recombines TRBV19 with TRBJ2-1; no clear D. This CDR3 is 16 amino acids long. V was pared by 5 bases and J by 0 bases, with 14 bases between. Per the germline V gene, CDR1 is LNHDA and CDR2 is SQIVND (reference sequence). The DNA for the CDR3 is TGTGCCAGTAGTGTTCTAGACCTCAGCTCCTACAATGAGCAGTTCTTC. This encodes CASSVLDLSSYNEQFF.